This paragraph covers one T cell receptor (beta chain) sequence. CDR3 length: 14 residues. V lost 2 bases to trimming and J lost 4 bases; unmatched junction nucleotides: 3. In germline, CDR1 is GTSNPN, CDR2 SVGIG (reference sequence). The source of the sample is a study of OX40 agonist ivuxolimab in advanced cancers. This table comes from immunoSEQ multiplex PCR, and its TCRdb copy is limited to in-frame clones, with some not included. The sample has 55,000 to 65,000 clones, roughly 90% seen once. Autoimmune disease history or systemic immunosuppression led to patients being barred. This TCR was sampled from an adult with an advanced solid tumor such as melanoma, head and neck, liver or kidney cancer. The V call is TRBV30, the J call TRBJ2-1, with 9 bases aligning to TRBD2. The starting material was CD4+ or CD8+ T cells sorted from blood, obtained in a trial of the OX40 agonist ivuxolimab. CDR3 sequence (DNA): TGTGCCTGGAGTATGACTAGCGGTTACAATGAGCAGTTCTTC. Translated: CAWSMTSGYNEQFF.